The 26 T cell receptor beta chains presented below share a single source sample, sequenced in a study of T cell changes during pregnancy in multiple sclerosis. Using immunoSEQ multiplex PCR, the repertoire was profiled, and TCRdb retains in-frame clones only, with some absent. The sample lists tens of thousands of clones, roughly 93% occurring once. The sample was CD8+ T cells from peripheral blood mononuclear cells, taken in the second trimester of pregnancy. These receptors came from a female donor with multiple sclerosis, enrolled in a pregnancy study.

This chain joins TRBV9 and TRBJ2-7; TRBD1 might be the D (5 bases). The CDR3 contains 13 residues. V lost 4 bases and J lost 6, with 14 bases in between. Germline V gene data show CDR1 as SGDLS and CDR2 as YYNGEE. The CDR3 reads CASSPNGRGEQYF. CDR3 DNA: TGTGCCAGCAGCCCAAACGGTAGGGGCGAGCAGTACTTC.

This rearrangement joins TRBV4-1 to TRBJ1-1; TRBD1 matches at 7 bases. After removal of 2 bases from V and 4 bases from J, the junction contained 7 bases not matched to a gene. The germline V gene encodes CDR1 MGHRA and CDR2 YSYEKL. There are 15 residues in the CDR3. CDR3 in DNA: TGCGCCAGCAGCCAACCAGGGGGTCGGAGCACTGAAGCTTTCTTT. It translates to CASSQPGGRSTEAFF.

The CDR3 nucleotides are TGTGCCAGCAGTGAGATGCAGGGGGCTTCTGAAGCTTTCTTT. Its protein is CASSEMQGASEAFF. J is TRBJ1-1 and V is TRBV6-1; 8 bases agree with TRBD1. Germline V gene sequence: CDR1 MNHNS, CDR2 SASEGT. This CDR3 has 14 residues. Unmatched junction bases numbered 6, after V lost 3 bases and J lost 6 bases.

The chain is built from TRBV5-1 and TRBJ2-3; 11 bases agree with TRBD2. The CDR3 runs to 16 residues. Unmatched junction bases numbered 11, after V lost 6 bases and J lost 5 bases. Germline V gene data show CDR1 as SGHRS and CDR2 as YFSETQ. The chain's CDR3 is CASTPFSGGDLDTQYF. The CDR3 DNA reads TGCGCCAGCACCCCCTTTAGCGGGGGGGATTTAGATACGCAGTATTTT.

J is TRBJ2-7 and V is TRBV18; a possible D gene is TRBD2 (5 bases). The CDR3 consists of 13 residues. Trimming took off 2 bases at V and 2 bases at J, with 7 bases between the two ends. The germline gives CDR1 KGHSH, CDR2 LQKENI. The CDR3: CASSPAGAYEQYF. The CDR3 DNA reads TGTGCCAGCTCACCAGCCGGGGCCTACGAGCAGTACTTC. The full variable domain, its missing parts supplied by reference TRBV18 and TRBJ2-7, is NAGVMQNPRHLVRRRGQEARLRCSPMKGHSHVYWYRQLPEEGLKFMVYLQKENIIDESGMPKERFSAEFPKEGPSILRIQQVVRGDSAAYFCASSPAGAYEQYFGPGTRLTVT.

The chain links TRBV28 to TRBJ2-1; 7 bases match TRBD2. This CDR3 comprises 17 residues. The germline V gene has CDR1 MDHEN and CDR2 SYDVKM. V lost 5 bases to trimming and J lost 3 bases; unmatched junction nucleotides: 13. In DNA, the CDR3 is TGTGCCAGCAGTCCACGAAAGCTAGCGGAGTTCTACAATGAGCAGTTCTTC. This translates into CASSPRKLAEFYNEQFF.

The rearrangement joins TRBV28 to TRBJ2-5; 8 bases are shared with TRBD1. Germline V gene lookup returns CDR1 MDHEN and CDR2 SYDVKM. This CDR3 contains 17 residues. The junction had 11 bases not matched to a gene; V was cut back by 4 bases and J by 1 base. The DNA of the CDR3 is TGTGCCAGCAGTTCCAAAACAGGGGGTATGCCCCAAGAGACCCAGTACTTC. The encoded protein is CASSSKTGGMPQETQYF.

The chain employs TRBV7-9 and TRBJ1-1, with a weak D call TRBD1 (6 bases). The CDR3 covers 15 residues. Looked up from germline, CDR1 is SEHNR and CDR2 is FQNEAQ (reference sequence). The V gene lost 8 bases and the J gene lost 3 bases, with 19 bases spanning the gap. The CDR3 coding sequence is TGTGCCAGCGGGTTGGAGGGGGGGTCCGACACTGAAGCTTTCTTT. Translating gives CASGLEGGSDTEAFF.

The rearrangement uses TRBV9 and TRBJ1-2, with a weak D call TRBD1 (5 bases). Germline V gene lookup returns CDR1 SGDLS and CDR2 YYNGEE. V lost 3 bases and J lost 11, with 23 bases in between. The CDR3 runs 15 residues. CDR3 sequence reads: CASSAEPGLHRGYTF. For the CDR3, the DNA is TGTGCCAGCAGCGCCGAGCCGGGACTACACCGAGGGTACACCTTC.

The chain couples TRBV6-5 to TRBJ2-7; weak D call: TRBD2 (7 bases). This CDR3 is 16 amino acids long. Germline V lookup: CDR1 MNHEY, CDR2 SVGAGI. The V end was cut by 0 bases, the J end by 1 base, with 13 bases between. This chain's CDR3 is CASSYSPSGTSYEQYF. CDR3 nucleotides: TGTGCCAGCAGTTACTCTCCGAGCGGGACATCCTACGAGCAGTACTTC.

J is TRBJ2-3 and V is TRBV7-3, with 11 bases fitting TRBD2. The V gene end was trimmed by 2 bases and the J gene end by 1 base; junction bases not matched to a gene: 11. The CDR3 runs 19 residues. CDR1 SGHTA and CDR2 FQGTGA come from the germline V gene. The CDR3 here is CASSLWPGTSGMGTDTQYF. The CDR3 DNA reads TGTGCCAGCAGCTTATGGCCCGGGACTAGCGGCATGGGCACAGATACGCAGTATTTT.

V gene TRBV19 combines with J gene TRBJ2-1; 9 nucleotides match TRBD1. This CDR3 comprises 12 residues. V shed 10 bases, J shed 4 bases, and the junction held 2 bases outside the gene matches. CDR1 LNHDA and CDR2 SQIVND come from the germline V gene (reference sequence). CDR3 nucleotide sequence: TGTGCCACCGGACAGGGGTACAATGAGCAGTTCTTC. Amino acids: CATGQGYNEQFF. Variable domain in full (rest from reference TRBV19 and TRBJ2-1): DGGITQSPKYLFRKEGQNVTLSCEQNLNHDAMYWYRQDPGQGLRLIYYSQIVNDFQKGDIAEGYSVSREKKESFPLTVTSAQKNPTAFYLCATGQGYNEQFFGPGTRLTVL.

The rearrangement joins TRBV7-8 to TRBJ2-7, with TRBD1 identical over 9 bases. This CDR3 has 15 amino acids. The J segment lost 3 bases and the V segment lost 5 bases, leaving 8 bases of the junction unmatched. Germline loops: CDR1 SGHVS, CDR2 FQNEAQ. The DNA for the CDR3 is TGTGCCAGCAGCCCGACAGGGGGAACGAGCTACGAGCAGTACTTC. This sequence encodes CASSPTGGTSYEQYF.

V usage is TRBV27 and J usage is TRBJ2-7, with TRBD2 matching 9 bases. CDR3 length: 15 residues. The V segment lost 6 bases and the J segment 2 bases; nucleotides outside the gene matches: 8. CDR1 and CDR2 (germline): MNHEY, SMNVEV (reference sequence). The CDR3 region has the DNA TGTGCCAGCAGCGGTAGCGGGAGAGGAGCCTACGAGCAGTACTTC. Its translation: CASSGSGRGAYEQYF.

A single count supports this clone. The V and J genes are TRBV9 and TRBJ2-1, with 8 nucleotides matching TRBD2. The CDR3 runs to 15 residues. V lost 3 bases and J lost 3; bases outside the gene matches: 5. From germline, CDR1 is SGDLS and CDR2 YYNGEE. The CDR3 sequence: CASSAAGVNYNEQFF. The CDR3 nucleotides are TGTGCCAGCAGCGCAGCGGGAGTTAACTACAATGAGCAGTTCTTC.

This clone showed up just once. V gene TRBV19 combines with J gene TRBJ1-5; no clear D. CDR1 and CDR2 (germline): LNHDA, SQIVND (reference sequence). V shed 3 bases and J shed 0 bases, with 9 bases lying between them. This CDR3 comprises 15 residues. The CDR3 sequence is CASSIRHYSNQPQHF. In nucleotides, the CDR3 is TGTGCCAGTAGTATTAGGCACTATAGCAATCAGCCCCAGCATTTT.

The CDR3 DNA reads as TGTGCCAGCAGCTTACTGAGCCTCTCCTACAATGAGCAGTTCTTC. Translated, it gives CASSLLSLSYNEQFF. The chain combines TRBV7-9 with TRBJ2-1, with D hard to call. Trimming pared 2 bases from V and 0 bases from J, leaving 8 bases between. CDR3 length: 15 residues. Germline CDR1 is SEHNR and CDR2 is FQNEAQ (reference sequence).

The chain carries TRBV4-1 and TRBJ2-1; a weak D match, TRBD1 (6 bases). Per the germline V gene, CDR1 is MGHRA and CDR2 is YSYEKL. Trimming shortened V by 8 bases and J by 6 bases, and 11 bases separated the two germline ends. The CDR3 loop spans 12 amino acids. The CDR3 spells CASGGQGNEQFF. In DNA, the CDR3 is TGCGCCAGCGGGGGCCAGGGCAATGAGCAGTTCTTC.

V is TRBV19 and J is TRBJ2-5; a possible D gene is TRBD2 (5 bases). V lost 2 bases and J lost 1, with 8 bases in between. Germline-derived CDR1 and CDR2 are LNHDA and SQIVND (reference sequence). CDR3 size: 14 residues. The CDR3 spells CASSISLAQETQYF. CDR3 in DNA: TGTGCCAGTAGTATATCGCTAGCCCAAGAGACCCAGTACTTC.

J is TRBJ1-1 and V is TRBV7-6, with 7 bases that match TRBD1. With V trimmed by 5 bases and J by 4 bases, 13 bases remained unmatched. The germline gives CDR1 SGHVS, CDR2 FNYEAQ. The CDR3 sequence is 16 residues long. The CDR3 DNA reads as TGTGCCAGCAGCGTAGGCGAAGACAGGGTGGGCACTGAAGCTTTCTTT. Its protein is CASSVGEDRVGTEAFF.

V is TRBV7-6 and J is TRBJ1-1; maybe TRBD1 (5 bases). With 7 bases removed from V and 3 bases from J, the gap between germline ends came to 15 bases. From germline, CDR1 is SGHVS and CDR2 FNYEAQ. The CDR3 is made up of 14 amino acids. The CDR3 DNA reads as TGTGCCAGCACCACTTGGGGAGGGGACACTGAAGCTTTCTTT. Translating it yields CASTTWGGDTEAFF.

The chain is built from TRBV27 and TRBJ2-1; TRBD2 aligns across 11 bases. The CDR3 spans 15 residues. V shed 4 bases and J 3 bases; nucleotides not matched to a gene: 2. Germline values: CDR1 MNHEY, CDR2 SMNVEV (reference sequence). The CDR3 DNA follows: TGTGCCAGCAGTTCCGGGACTAGCGGCTACAATGAGCAGTTCTTC. It specifies CASSSGTSGYNEQFF.

The chain employs TRBV13 and TRBJ2-3; 12 nucleotides match TRBD1. Losses at the gene ends were 4 bases for V and 0 bases for J; bases not matched to a gene: 20. Germline assignment: CDR1 PRHDT and CDR2 FYEKMQ (reference sequence). This CDR3 region has 22 residues. The DNA for the CDR3 is TGTGCCAGCAGCTGGACTCTACCGGGACAGGGGGCGGAGCGGTCTAGCACAGATACGCAGTATTTT. It yields the protein CASSWTLPGQGAERSSTDTQYF. Full variable domain (outside the CDR3, taken from reference TRBV13 and TRBJ2-3): AAGVIQSPRHLIKEKRETATLKCYPIPRHDTVYWYQQGPGQDPQFLISFYEKMQSDKGSIPDRFSAQQFSDYHSELNMSSLELGDSALYFCASSWTLPGQGAERSSTDTQYFGPGTRLTVL.

The V and J genes are TRBV12-5 and TRBJ2-1; 7 bases line up with TRBD1. The length of the CDR3 is 12 residues. Germline CDR1 reads LGHNT; CDR2 reads FRNRAP. Trimming took 7 bases from V and 7 from J; bases not matched to a gene: 4. CDR3 sequence reads: CASAEGANEQFF. Here the CDR3 DNA reads TGTGCTAGTGCCGAGGGGGCAAATGAGCAGTTCTTC.

This clone occurred once. Written as DNA, the CDR3 is TGTGCCAGCAGAGGCGAAACAAAACAGGGATTCACCTTC. Its translation is CASRGETKQGFTF. This chain joins TRBV9 and TRBJ1-2; tentative D call: TRBD1 (6 bases). The germline CDR1 and CDR2 sequences are SGDLS and YYNGEE. This CDR3 has 13 amino acids. V shed 5 bases and J shed 13 bases, with 21 bases lying between them. The full variable domain, in which reference TRBV9 and TRBJ1-2 provide the parts outside the CDR3, is DSGVTQTPKHLITATGQRVTLRCSPRSGDLSVYWYQQSLDQGLQFLIQYYNGEERAKGNILERFSAQQFPDLHSELNLSSLELGDSALYFCASRGETKQGFTFGSGTRLTVV.

The genes are TRBV10-3 and TRBJ1-2; 9 nucleotides line up with TRBD1. The germline gives CDR1 ENHRY, CDR2 SYGVKD. V lost 5 bases to trimming and J lost 4 bases; unmatched junction nucleotides: 2. The CDR3 extends over 13 amino acids. CDR3 bases: TGTGCCATCAGTCGGGACAGGGTCTATGGCTACACCTTC. This encodes CAISRDRVYGYTF.